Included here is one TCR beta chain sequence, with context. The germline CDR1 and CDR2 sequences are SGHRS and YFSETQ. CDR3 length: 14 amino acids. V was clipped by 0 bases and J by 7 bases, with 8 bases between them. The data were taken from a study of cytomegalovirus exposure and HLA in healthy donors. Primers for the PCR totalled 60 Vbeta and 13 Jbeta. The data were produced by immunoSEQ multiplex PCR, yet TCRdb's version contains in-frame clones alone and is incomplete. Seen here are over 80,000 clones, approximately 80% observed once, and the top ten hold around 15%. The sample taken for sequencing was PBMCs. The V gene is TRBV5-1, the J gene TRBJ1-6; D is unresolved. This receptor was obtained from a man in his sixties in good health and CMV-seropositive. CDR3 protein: CASSLANWNSPLHF. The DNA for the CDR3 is TGCGCCAGCAGCTTGGCCAACTGGAATTCACCCCTCCACTTT.